This T cell receptor (beta chain) was identified during a study of blood T cell repertoires in COVID-19. Study information: The United States, Italy and Spain supplied acute and convalescent COVID-19 samples. PBMCs, B-cell-depleted T cells, or T cells provided the cDNA or gDNA that made up the material.

Germline V gene data show CDR1 as ENHRY and CDR2 as SYGVKD. The CDR3 spans 14 residues. V lost 6 bases to trimming and J lost 2 bases; unmatched junction nucleotides: 5. Under the authors' procedure: Reference gene primer amplification in the assay estimated nucleated cell counts. Clones were sequenced by immunoSEQ multiplex PCR, and TCRdb holds only the in-frame ones, with some missing. V and J calls and clone size follow that table, whereas D and trimming were derived from the DNA. Altogether about 200,000 clones are present, about 85% being singletons, with the ten largest covering 20% to 25%. Sequencing was done on a sample of peripheral blood. The chain combines TRBV10-3 with TRBJ1-2; 8 nucleotides line up with TRBD1. This clonotype was obtained from a man aged 60-69 years with active or convalescent COVID-19. CDR3 sequence (DNA): TGTGCCATCAGGGGGACAGGATCAAACTATGGCTACACCTTC. Amino acids: CAIRGTGSNYGYTF.